Described below is a single T cell receptor beta chain sequence and its context. Its antigen remains unknown. Investigators spread the genomic DNA of each subset evenly over several immunoSEQ plates. The table came from immunoSEQ multiplex PCR; TCRdb's copy has only in-frame clones and leaves some out. In the table there are under 650,000 clones, 90% to 96% of which are singletons. V lost 1 base, J lost 4 bases, and 12 bases stayed unmatched. Germline loops: CDR1 SGHVS, CDR2 FQNEAQ. The CDR3 contains 19 residues. Naive CD45RA+ and memory CD45RA-negative subsets were split from CD4+ cells. This sample stems from a study of shared clonotypes between healthy human individuals. Overall study results and limits: Across a few donors, naive CD4 shared roughly 5.1%, naive CD8 around 4%, memory CD4 2% to 2.5%, memory CD8 0.4%.

The gene calls are TRBV7-8 and TRBJ2-3; TRBD2 matches at 12 bases. The TCR comes from a woman aged 25 to 39 in good health. Specimen: naive CD4+ T cells sorted from blood. The sample's subset: CD45RA+ positively selected. CDR3 nucleotides: TGTGCCAGCAGCTTAGATCTCAAGAGGACTAGCGGGAAAGCAGATACGCAGTATTTT. This gives the protein CASSLDLKRTSGKADTQYF.